This T cell receptor (beta chain) was obtained from a study of blood T cell repertoires in COVID-19. The CDR3 sequence is 14 residues long. Germline V lookup: CDR1 SGHAT, CDR2 FQNNGV. Trimming took 2 bases from V and 4 from J, leaving 8 bases between them. This clone has at least ten counts. Profiled with immunoSEQ multiplex PCR; TCRdb holds only in-frame clones, not every one. The sample contains 200,000 to 250,000 clones, around 83% of which appear only once. The clonotype comes from a woman aged 40-49 years with acute COVID-19. The rearrangement joins TRBV11-2 to TRBJ1-4; D uncertain. The sequenced sample was PBMCs or T cells enriched from blood (not recorded which). The CDR3 is CASSLPHSNEKLFF. The CDR3 DNA follows: TGTGCCAGCAGCTTACCCCATAGTAATGAAAAACTGTTTTTT.